This is a list of T cell receptor beta chains from one sample in a study of T cell responses to AZD1222 COVID-19 vaccine. Method: immunoSEQ multiplex PCR; TCRdb's copy keeps in-frame clones and lacks some. The sample has over 150,000 clones; approximately 90% are singletons. The input for sequencing was peripheral blood, taken 28 days after the second AZD1222 dose. The receptors stem from an adult who received the AZD1222 COVID-19 vaccine. Both conserved end residues are part of each CDR3.

J,V,CDR3
TRBJ1-6,TRBV5-8,CASSLDLSDSPLHF
TRBJ2-1,TRBV5-1,CASSLGWNEQFF
TRBJ1-6,TRBV7-2,CASSPRGNNSPLHF
TRBJ2-1,TRBV15,CATSETSGAYNEQFF
TRBJ1-6,TRBV4-3,CASSQDRGGDSPLHF
TRBJ1-2,TRBV4-2,CASSPSRPANNYGYTF
TRBJ1-6,TRBV6-5,CASRVRTNSPLHF
TRBJ1-2,TRBV18,CASSPLQGGYGYTF
TRBJ2-3,TRBV4-2,CASSQVAGAGTDTQYF
TRBJ2-3,TRBV7-8,CASSRRFGADSSDTQYF
TRBJ2-1,TRBV7-8,CASSFFRSGIPFNEQFF
TRBJ1-2,TRBV19,CASSIEAEIYGYTF